This T cell receptor (beta chain) comes out of a study of blood T cell repertoires in COVID-19. There are 13 residues in the CDR3. V lost 2 bases and J lost 5, with 10 bases in between. Looked up from germline, CDR1 is SGHDT and CDR2 is YYEEEE. In the study's own analysis: Scientists estimated how many nucleated cells there were by amplifying reference gene primers. Generated by immunoSEQ multiplex PCR, the TCRdb table keeps only in-frame clones and is missing some. V, J and clone size reflect that table, while D and trimming were determined from the DNA. The sample consists of 360,000 or so clones, approximately 89% of them appearing once.

The chain links TRBV5-6 to TRBJ1-2, with D tentatively TRBD1 (6 bases). This sequence originates from a woman aged 60-75 years with COVID-19, enrolled during active disease. Material for sequencing was peripheral blood. The CDR3 region is CASSLQGQYGYTF. The CDR3 DNA sequence: TGTGCCAGCAGCTTACAAGGACAGTATGGCTACACCTTC.